The present entry profiles one TCR beta chain with its context. The CDR3 loop spans 14 amino acids. Germline V gene lookup returns CDR1 SGHNT and CDR2 YYREEE (reference sequence). The J segment lost 5 bases and the V segment lost 4 bases, leaving 4 bases of the junction unmatched. The record originates from a study of blood T cell repertoires in COVID-19. Study information: T cells, B-cell-depleted T cells, or PBMCs supplied cDNA or gDNA.

In the source study's methods: By means of reference gene primer amplification, nucleated cell counts were estimated. Measured with immunoSEQ multiplex PCR; TCRdb has only the in-frame clones, and not every one. That table gives V, J and clone size, and the DNA gave D and trimming. The top ten clones hold around 15% of a sample with about 100,000 clones, around 81% of them seen once. The sample comprised peripheral blood. The sequence derives from a man between 50 and 59 years old with active or convalescent COVID-19. This sequence joins TRBV5-4 and TRBJ2-4, with 9 bases matching TRBD1. CDR3 DNA: TGTGCCAGCAGCCCGGACAGGGGTCAAAACATTCAGTACTTC. Protein product: CASSPDRGQNIQYF. Full variable domain (rest looked up from reference TRBV5-4 and TRBJ2-4): ETGVTQSPTHLIKTRGQQVTLRCSSQSGHNTVSWYQQALGQGPQFIFQYYREEENGRGNFPPRFSGLQFPNYSSELNVNALELDDSALYLCASSPDRGQNIQYFGAGTRLSVL.